This TCR beta chain originates from a study of CD8 T cells in ankylosing spondylitis. Study outcomes and limitations: Disease-linked clones bore a CD8+ phenotype and were relatively rare in peripheral blood. What appeared characteristic of ankylosing spondylitis blood was a TCR beta motif of several highly homologous variants. It was reported that disease-linked clones were significantly enriched in matched ankylosing spondylitis synovial fluid.

Preparation of TCR beta libraries was done by quantitative 5'-RACE with molecular barcodes. TCRdb redid the calling of the 5' RACE reads with MiXCR, one entry per CDR3 protein. The sample carries 100,000 to 150,000 distinct CDR3 sequences, 15% to 20% recorded once. The table lists this clonotype with a few counts. Its cognate antigen is unknown. Trimming stripped 7 bases from V and 3 bases from J, with 16 bases between. Germline assignment: CDR1 LGHNT and CDR2 FRNRAP. The CDR3 length is 14 residues. Sequences were obtained from blood, either unsorted or a sorted T cell fraction (not recorded which). The chain carries TRBV12-5 and TRBJ2-7, with D perhaps TRBD2 (5 bases). The sequence came from a male donor with ankylosing spondylitis. The CDR3: CASAFHGKFYEQYF. The CDR3, as DNA: TGTGCTAGTGCCTTCCACGGGAAATTCTACGAGCAGTACTTC.